This entry is about one TCR beta chain. The specificity of this receptor is unknown. No much larger clone is present one base from it, and per-base qualities are unavailable. Library method: the immunoSEQ multiplex PCR assay. For the multiplex PCR, a mixture combining 60 forward primers for TCR Vbeta segments and 13 reverse primers for TCR Jbeta segments was used. The CDR3 region of rearranged TCR beta genes was amplified from genomic DNA by a multiplex PCR assay. The amplified TCR beta libraries were sequenced on the Illumina HiSeq System as 87-base-pair reads. The original pipeline was this. Across the 500 to 700 repertoires, a later analysis counted tens of millions of unique TCR beta chains, 8.5 million to 12 million of which were shared by at least two donors. To remove PCR and sequencing errors, raw reads were error-corrected and collapsed into unique sequences using a nearest-neighbor algorithm that merged closely related sequences. To assign V, D and J gene segments, CDR3 sequences were aligned to IMGT reference sequences. For a sequence to be retained, a match of at least six nucleotides was required to both a V gene segment and a J gene segment. A rearrangement was called productive if the CDR3 had no stop codons and remained in frame with V and J, and every other rearrangement was called non-productive. CDR3 was defined according to IMGT convention as the region running from the second conserved V-encoded cysteine to the conserved J-encoded phenylalanine. Sequences without an unambiguous match to a single V gene segment were excluded from the earlier analysis of almost 600 of the donors. In an earlier analysis of a few hundred of the donors, V segments were called functional above 56.7% productive rearrangements and were called segregating when the between-donor standard deviation exceeded 5%. To diagnose cytomegalovirus status from the catalog of TCR beta chain sequences, a statistical classification framework was built. V and J gene assignment, in a later analysis, came from comparing TCR nucleotide sequences with IMGT/GENE-DB human TR gene sequences. In a later analysis, CDR3 sequences and most-parsimonious VDJ recombination scenarios were assigned using the TCRdist pipeline. In a later analysis, every TCR beta chain was defined by the combination of its CDR3 amino acid sequence and its V-gene family, and reads without a unique V-gene family were dropped. To address suspected cross-contamination and a sequencing artifact, a later analysis removed some 620 highly shared, low-generation-probability nucleotide sequences. In a later analysis, a clonal expansion index was calculated for each public chain from normalized within-repertoire ranks of inferred template counts. A later analysis computed generation probabilities with a VDJ recombination model fitted to out-of-frame rearrangements, and checked the results against IGoR. Hypergeometric tests were used in a later analysis to score TCR-TCR, TCR-HLA and TCR-CMV co-occurrence, with a repertoire-size bias correction applied to the TCR pairs. False discovery rates were estimated in a later analysis by permuting HLA or CMV assignments 20 times. In a later analysis, co-occurring TCRs were grouped using DBSCAN, with TCRdist sequence similarity added in when clustering inside HLA-allele-positive subsets. Co-occurrence clustering excluded repertoires with fewer than 30,000 or more than 120,000 public chains, plus five with anomalous nucleotide sharing. In TCRdb, the immuneACCESS table is reduced to in-frame sequences with V and J assigned. These tables do not hold every clone; where another copy was compared, an unresolved V gene accounts for under half, and the others remain unexplained. V, J and clone size are taken as reported in that table, and D and trimming were inferred from the DNA itself. Here the sample has roughly 100,000 clones; around 70% occur a single time. 1% to 1.5% of the sample comes from the top ten.

Trimmed from V: 6 bases; trimmed from J: 15 bases; junction bases lacking a gene match: 7. The CDR3 measures 13 amino acids from cysteine to phenylalanine. Only the CDR3 region is kept as DNA, spanning 39 bases read in frame from base 1. Per the germline V gene, SGHRS is the CDR1 and YFSETQ is the CDR2. This sample is part of a study of cytomegalovirus exposure and HLA in healthy donors (dated by TCRdb to the late 2010s). Study-wide context: In an earlier analysis of under 600 of the donors, approximately 260 Gb of sequence data and 117 million unique TCR beta sequences from 180 million or so T cells were reported. An early release covering 550 to 650 HLA-typed donors comprised roughly 300 gigabases of sequencing data and roughly 85 million unique TCR sequences. Among the roughly 390 genotyped donors, about 83% belonged to the genetic ancestry cluster associated with self-reported Caucasian donors. The study was designed to test whether signatures of past pathogen exposure could be identified by cataloging public T cell receptors. Using immunosequencing, the study profiled T cell repertoires from 550 to 750 subjects and related those repertoires to cytomegalovirus serostatus. Besides the first cohort of 666 subjects, a separate validation cohort made up of roughly 120 different subjects was used. High-throughput TCR immunosequencing, statistical association of individual TCRs with disease status, and machine learning were combined to predict cytomegalovirus infection status. In a later analysis, previously published TCR beta repertoires from 670 or so donors were re-analyzed and high-resolution HLA genotyping was added so that TCR occurrence patterns could be studied. In the later analysis, no new phenotypic data were used to find candidate immune exposures; instead, reliance was placed on TCR beta sequences and their occurrence across donors. To decide whether each TCR beta V gene segment behaved as functional or pseudogenic, an earlier analysis of some 580 of the donors relied on high-throughput TCR beta sequencing. Donor age, sex, ethnicity and CMV serostatus were collected together with the repertoire data. In a later genetic analysis, genome-wide SNP genotypes for 398 of the 666 donors were used, and that subset was treated as a discovery cohort. Every discovery cohort repertoire had been produced on one sequencing platform. Both class I and class II loci were covered by HLA typing, at four-digit resolution. Typing coverage varied by locus: roughly 629-640 donors for A, B, C, DRB1 and DQB1; approximately 500 for DQA1; over 600 for DPA1; roughly 450 for DPB1. Because of strong linkage in the cohort, roughly five DR-DQ haplotypes were treated as single units for association and clustering. Among roughly 370 genotyped donors of the cohort, an average of roughly 240,000 unique TCR beta nucleotide sequences were sequenced per donor, roughly a sixth of them non-productive.

The cohort consisted of approximately 690 healthy bone marrow donors. At the time of sampling, every cohort member was nominally healthy, though immune exposures that went unrecorded were likely present. The donor was CMV seronegative and belonged to the group of 352 seronegative cohort members. A peripheral blood sample was provided by each donor, and peripheral blood mononuclear cells were used for TCR beta sequencing. Genomic DNA was extracted from the blood cell samples with the Qiagen DNeasy Blood Extraction Kit. What the research found in general, with its limitations: The study gave a list of over 150 TCR beta chains associated with cytomegalovirus. HLA typing was unavailable for some donors at each locus, so association tests used only the typed subset. The presence/absence analyses assumed that sequencing depth was roughly uniform across donors, and that assumption may not be true. CMV serostatus was the only immune exposure information available for the cohort. About 17 rarely observed V segments, including chromosome 9 orphons, were excluded from the earlier analysis of several hundred of the donors because counts were too low. A later analysis found that TCR association rates varied across HLA loci, with DRB1 alleles showing the most associated TCRs and HLA-C alleles the fewest. In both the original and validation cohorts, the classifier was reported to diagnose cytomegalovirus status with high specificity and sensitivity. Linkage disequilibrium might explain the correlated functional status among segregating V segments, but an unknown experimental factor could not be ruled out. A further reported finding was that TCR beta sequences accurately predicted the HLA-A and HLA-B alleles for most subjects in the first cohort. Specific HLA alleles were associated with around 18,000 TCR beta sequences at a false discovery rate of 0.05 in a later analysis. A later analysis found that HLA-associated TCR beta chains were more clonally expanded and had lower generation probabilities than equally common non-associated chains. Broadly in line with IMGT annotations, most TCR beta V segments showed up in productive rearrangements about 87% or about 30% of the time in an earlier analysis of several hundred of the donors. Most CMV-associated TCR beta chains appeared to be HLA-restricted in a later analysis, and the HLA associations seemed to be driven largely by CMV exposure. A cluster of highly shared sequence variants was judged likely to be a technical artifact of the sequencing pipeline. A later analysis reported that several top co-occurrence clusters appeared linked to parvovirus B19, influenza, CMV and Epstein-Barr virus. Only TCR beta chains were sequenced in this cohort, and the absence of alpha or paired-chain data limited detectable features. The authors suggested that the approach could potentially be generalized to other disease states and immunological phenotypes. Three of the identified cytomegalovirus-associated TCR beta chains were confirmed in vitro to be specific for cytomegalovirus antigens. Across donors, most TCR sequences were observed very rarely, whereas some public TCRs were present in many individuals. When HLA alleles, especially DR and DQ, strongly co-occurred, attributing TCR associations to individual alleles was difficult. Compared with the approximately 720-donor mean, donors in an Asian-associated ancestry cluster had fewer N-insertions in productive TCRs, according to a later genetic analysis. An association between a missense DCLRE1C variant and V-gene and J-gene trimming of TCR beta chains was found in a later genetic analysis and replicated in an independent cohort. Because the 87-base-pair reads could not distinguish some IMGT-functional V segments, including TRBV6-2 and TRBV6-3, those segments were excluded.

The clonotype was recovered from a man in his forties in good health and CMV-seronegative. The sequenced sample consisted of PBMCs. The chain is assembled from TRBV5-1 and TRBJ2-4, with TRBD2 identical over 15 junction bases. The CDR3: CASTGLAGGPWYF. The nucleotide sequence is TGCGCCAGCACCGGACTAGCGGGAGGGCCGTGGTACTTC.